The 24 T cell receptor beta chains in this list originate from one sample, sequenced in a study of PD-1 blockade in classical Hodgkin lymphoma. All patients experienced relapse after autologous stem cell transplantation, and brentuximab vedotin exposure was variable. Generated by immunoSEQ multiplex PCR, the TCRdb table keeps only in-frame clones and is missing some. This sample has 25,000 to 30,000 clones; approximately 64% occur once, and the top ten carry 10% to 15%. This sample comprised peripheral blood mononuclear cells (PBMCs), obtained before the second cycle of nivolumab. These receptors all come from a human donor with classical Hodgkin lymphoma.

The chain joins TRBV14 to TRBJ2-7; tentatively, D is TRBD2 (7 bases). Germline V lookup: CDR1 SGHDN, CDR2 FVKESK. Trimming removed 4 bases from V and 6 bases from J, with 19 bases in between. CDR3 length equals 15 residues. The CDR3 loop is CASSPEGGSLSEQYF. As DNA, the CDR3 is TGTGCCAGCAGCCCCGAGGGGGGGTCTTTGTCCGAGCAGTACTTC.

The CDR3 loop reads CASSYGTGYYEQYF. The DNA of the CDR3 is TGTGCCAGCAGTTACGGGACTGGTTACTACGAGCAGTACTTC. The V call is TRBV6-5, the J call TRBJ2-7, with a possible D match to TRBD2 (6 bases). Germline V CDR1 and CDR2: MNHEY, SVGAGI. Trimming took 2 bases from V and 3 from J, leaving 11 bases between them. This CDR3 comprises 14 residues.

This clone has a handful of counts. The chain couples TRBV19 to TRBJ2-7, with 8 bases lining up with TRBD1. The CDR3 totals 16 residues. J gave up 6 bases and V 5 bases, and 15 bases lay outside the gene matches. Germline CDR1 reads LNHDA; CDR2 reads SQIVND (reference sequence). The CDR3 nucleotides read TGTGCCAGTAGTCTCGACCAGGGGGCACGTCCTAGCGAGCAGTACTTC. Translation: CASSLDQGARPSEQYF.

This clone was seen just once. The V gene is TRBV5-4, the J gene TRBJ2-5; D is undetermined. The germline CDR1 and CDR2 sequences are SGHNT and YYREEE (reference sequence). The CDR3 loop spans 14 amino acids. V was clipped by 0 bases and J by 5 bases, with 11 bases between them. In DNA, the CDR3 is TGTGCCAGCAGCTTGGACGGTTGGTGGGAGACCCAGTACTTC. This gives the protein CASSLDGWWETQYF.

V and J are TRBV6-5 and TRBJ1-3; the D is unclear. The CDR3 runs 14 residues. V lost 5 bases to trimming and J lost 0 bases, with 8 bases between them. Germline loops: CDR1 MNHEY, CDR2 SVGAGI. The chain's CDR3 is CASSRGSSGNTIYF. The CDR3 DNA sequence: TGTGCCAGCAGTAGAGGGAGCTCTGGAAACACCATATATTTT.

The chain carries TRBV19 and TRBJ2-1; 7 positions match TRBD2. V shed 4 bases and J 1 base; nucleotides not matched to a gene: 4. Germline CDR1 is LNHDA and CDR2 is SQIVND (reference sequence). CDR3 length equals 15 residues. The CDR3 nucleotides read TGTGCCAGTAGTAGCCGGACTAGGTCCTACAATGAGCAGTTCTTC. Residues: CASSSRTRSYNEQFF.

This chain joins TRBV5-1 and TRBJ2-2; D is unclear. Germline assignment: CDR1 SGHRS and CDR2 YFSETQ. Trimming took off 4 bases at V and 6 bases at J, with 25 bases between the two ends. This CDR3 comprises 18 residues. CDR3 sequence reads: CASSGLGARATIAGELFF. CDR3 nucleotides: TGCGCCAGCAGCGGCCTAGGAGCTAGAGCGACAATAGCCGGGGAGCTGTTTTTT.

This clone is classed as medium-sized. The chain recombines TRBV19 with TRBJ1-2; D perhaps matches TRBD1 (5 bases). V was shortened by 4 bases and J by 6 bases, with 15 bases between the two germline ends. Germline assignment: CDR1 LNHDA and CDR2 SQIVND (reference sequence). This CDR3 comprises 14 residues. The CDR3 nucleotides are TGTGCCAGTAGTACAAGGGGTGCCTGGGATGGCTACACCTTC. Translation gives CASSTRGAWDGYTF.

V gene TRBV5-1 combines with J gene TRBJ2-5; D remains unclear. The V end lost 0 bases, the J end lost 0 bases, and 9 bases lay between the germline ends. The germline V gene has CDR1 SGHRS and CDR2 YFSETQ. CDR3 length equals 15 residues. The CDR3: CASSLAGRYQETQYF. In DNA, the CDR3 is TGCGCCAGCAGCTTGGCCGGCAGATACCAAGAGACCCAGTACTTC.

The chain carries TRBV30 and TRBJ2-7, with TRBD2 identical over 11 bases. The J segment lost 5 bases and the V segment lost 0 bases, leaving 12 bases of the junction unmatched. Germline CDR1 reads GTSNPN; CDR2 reads SVGIG (reference sequence). CDR3 length: 17 residues. CDR3 sequence reads: CAWSVRTSGSAGNEQYF. The CDR3 coding sequence is TGTGCCTGGAGTGTAAGGACTAGCGGGTCTGCGGGAAACGAGCAGTACTTC. The full variable domain, its missing parts supplied by reference TRBV30 and TRBJ2-7, is SQTIHQWPATLVQPVGSPLSLECTVEGTSNPNLYWYRQAAGRGLQLLFYSVGIGQISSEVPQNLSASRPQDRQFILSSKKLLLSDSGFYLCAWSVRTSGSAGNEQYFGPGTRLTVT.

This clone was detected only once. V and J are TRBV7-2 and TRBJ2-3; D remains ambiguous. V gave up 5 bases and J gave up 3 bases, with 9 bases separating them. From germline, CDR1 is SGHTA and CDR2 FQGNSA. The CDR3 sequence is 13 residues long. The CDR3 coding sequence is TGTGCCAGCAGCCCAACGCAGACAGATACGCAGTATTTT. It translates to CASSPTQTDTQYF. Together with reference TRBV7-2 and TRBJ2-3, the CDR3 gives the full variable domain: GAGVSQSPSNKVTEKGKDVELRCDPISGHTALYWYRQSLGQGLEFLIYFQGNSAPDKSGLPSDRFSAERTGGSVSTLTIQRTQQEDSAVYLCASSPTQTDTQYFGPGTRLTVL.

The chain links TRBV7-9 to TRBJ1-1; D remains ambiguous. Germline assignment: CDR1 SEHNR and CDR2 FQNEAQ (reference sequence). The CDR3 length is 16 residues. Trimming cost V 1 base and J 0 bases, with 12 bases left between them. CDR3 in amino acids: CASSLEQTLMNTEAFF. The CDR3 nucleotides read TGTGCCAGCAGCTTAGAGCAGACGCTGATGAACACTGAAGCTTTCTTT.

By share, this clone counts as medium-sized. The V call is TRBV19, the J call TRBJ1-4, with no clear D. This CDR3 comprises 13 residues. The ends were cut back, 5 bases at V and 10 bases at J, with 14 bases in the middle. Germline-derived CDR1 and CDR2 are LNHDA and SQIVND (reference sequence). The CDR3 spells CASSPPLPSKLFF. The CDR3 region has the DNA TGTGCCAGTAGTCCACCTCTTCCTTCAAAACTGTTTTTT.

The chain couples TRBV11-2 to TRBJ1-1; 7 nucleotides agree with TRBD1. CDR3 length: 18 amino acids. Germline CDR1 and CDR2: SGHAT and FQNNGV. J lost 4 bases, V lost 1 base, and 15 bases had no gene match. Written as DNA, the CDR3 is TGTGCCAGCAGCTTAGGCTATAGCAACAGGGGCAGGGGCACTGAAGCTTTCTTT. This encodes CASSLGYSNRGRGTEAFF.

The V gene is TRBV13, the J gene TRBJ2-7; the D is unclear. Trimming shortened V by 5 bases and J by 5 bases, and 10 bases separated the two germline ends. Germline CDR1 is PRHDT and CDR2 is FYEKMQ (reference sequence). The CDR3 is 12 residues long. The CDR3 spells CASSQTRNEQYF. For the CDR3, the DNA is TGTGCCAGCAGCCAAACCCGGAACGAGCAGTACTTC. Filled out from reference TRBV13 and TRBJ2-7, the complete variable domain reads AAGVIQSPRHLIKEKRETATLKCYPIPRHDTVYWYQQGPGQDPQFLISFYEKMQSDKGSIPDRFSAQQFSDYHSELNMSSLELGDSALYFCASSQTRNEQYFGPGTRLTVT.

This sequence joins TRBV4-2 and TRBJ2-5; D uncertain. The CDR3 covers 13 residues. V dropped 0 bases and J dropped 4 bases, with 6 bases sitting between them. CDR1 and CDR2 (germline): LGHNA, YNFKEQ. Here the CDR3 DNA reads TGTGCCAGCAGCCAAGATAAGGGAGAGACCCAGTACTTC. This translates into CASSQDKGETQYF.

This rearrangement joins TRBV28 to TRBJ1-5; 10 bases are a match to TRBD1. This CDR3 has 17 residues. CDR1 and CDR2 (germline): MDHEN, SYDVKM. The trim removed 1 base at V and 1 base at J, leaving 4 bases unmatched. DNA for the CDR3: TGTGCCAGCAGTTTATCGGGACAGGGGATAAGCAATCAGCCCCAGCATTTT. It codes for CASSLSGQGISNQPQHF.

CDR3 protein: CASRIDSGTANTEAFF. The CDR3 coding sequence is TGTGCCAGTAGGATTGATTCCGGGACGGCGAACACTGAAGCTTTCTTT. This chain joins TRBV19 and TRBJ1-1; maybe TRBD1 (5 bases). CDR3 length: 16 amino acids. The germline gives CDR1 LNHDA, CDR2 SQIVND (reference sequence). Trimming cost V 6 bases and J 1 base, with 18 bases left between them.

A note on this clone: The junction departs from germline at one end; a sequencing error may be responsible. The chain is built from TRBV28 and TRBJ2-5, with 9 positions matching TRBD1. Germline lookup yields CDR1 MDHEN and CDR2 SYDVKM. The CDR3 runs to 12 residues. The CDR3 is CASSWDREKRNF. In DNA, the CDR3 is TGTGCCAGCAGCTGGGACAGGGAGAAGCGAAACTTC.

The chain recombines TRBV5-6 with TRBJ1-5; 7 bases fit TRBD1. Germline loops: CDR1 SGHDT, CDR2 YYEEEE. CDR3 length: 14 residues. V was clipped by 4 bases and J by 7 bases; unmatched bases: 8. In DNA, the CDR3 is TGTGCCAGCAGCCCAGGGGGGTCAGGGCAGCCCCAGCATTTT. Encoded protein: CASSPGGSGQPQHF.

The table lists this clone with a few counts. The chain combines TRBV7-9 with TRBJ2-2; TRBD1 agrees at 9 bases. Trimming at V came to 5 bases and at J to 7 bases, leaving 8 bases not matched to a gene. CDR3 length: 15 residues. Germline V lookup: CDR1 SEHNR, CDR2 FQNEAQ (reference sequence). The CDR3 DNA is TGTGCCAGCAGCCAGGGACAGGGTCGGGACGGGGAGCTGTTTTTT. Its protein is CASSQGQGRDGELFF.

This chain links TRBV28 with TRBJ2-2; 9 nucleotides align to TRBD2. The CDR3 length is 15 residues. Germline loops: CDR1 MDHEN, CDR2 SYDVKM. With V trimmed by 9 bases and J by 7 bases, 12 bases remained unmatched. The CDR3 spells CASWGASGIGGELFF. CDR3 DNA: TGTGCCAGTTGGGGAGCTAGCGGGATCGGCGGGGAGCTGTTTTTT.

The CDR3 loop reads CASSLETLAGLLHF. CDR3 bases: TGTGCCAGCAGCTTAGAGACCCTGGCCGGCCTACTCCACTTT. The chain joins TRBV7-9 to TRBJ1-6; D is unclear. The CDR3 sequence is 14 residues long. Germline-derived CDR1 and CDR2 are SEHNR and FQNEAQ (reference sequence). V lost 1 base and J 16 bases, leaving 17 bases between the germline ends.

This chain uses TRBV6-5 with TRBJ2-1; 8 bases align to TRBD1. The CDR3 consists of 15 residues. V lost 7 bases to trimming and J lost 6 bases; unmatched junction nucleotides: 11. Germline V gene sequence: CDR1 MNHEY, CDR2 SVGAGI. DNA for the CDR3: TGTGCCAGCACTATACAGGGGGGCCCTTCCAATGAGCAGTTCTTC. Its translation: CASTIQGGPSNEQFF.